This is a list of T cell receptor beta chains from one sample in a study of blood T cell repertoires in COVID-19. Clones were read by immunoSEQ multiplex PCR, and TCRdb kept only the in-frame ones, dropping some. The sample gives 190,000 or so clones, around nine tenths of which show up once; 0.88% is in the top ten. Sequences were obtained from peripheral blood. These receptors originate from a woman aged 18 to 35 who had recovered from COVID-19. CDR3s include the opening cysteine and the closing phenylalanine or tryptophan. A D gene is named only where the DNA matches it firmly. Clone size, where shown, is once, few, many, or a class for clones that have expanded.

>NA|TRBJ1-5|once|TRBV9
TGTGCCAGCAGCGTAGAAGGGGGAAGGCAGCCCCAGCATTTT
CASSVEGGRQPQHF
>TRBD1|TRBJ2-1|NA|TRBV15
TGTGCCACCAGCAAGCGCCCCGGGACAGGGCACAATGAGCAGTTCTTC
CATSKRPGTGHNEQFF
>TRBD1|TRBJ1-6|NA|TRBV5-4
TGTGCCAGCAGCTTCGGACAGGGGGGGTCCTATAATTCACCCCTCCACTTT
CASSFGQGGSYNSPLHF
>TRBD1|TRBJ1-5|NA|TRBV18
TGTGCCAGCTCACAAATACAGGGGACGAATCAGCCCCAGCATTTT
CASSQIQGTNQPQHF
>NA|TRBJ2-5|NA|TRBV4-1
TGCGCCAGCAGCCAAGGTGGCACTAGTCTACAAGAGACCCAGTACTTC
CASSQGGTSLQETQYF
>TRBD1|TRBJ1-1|NA|TRBV27
TGTGCCAGCAGTTCTACCGGGACAGGGGGCACTGAAGCTTTCTTT
CASSSTGTGGTEAFF
>NA|TRBJ1-1|NA|TRBV10-1
TGCGCCAGCAGTGAGTTTAGGTCCAGACCTAGGAACACTGAAGCTTTCTTT
CASSEFRSRPRNTEAFF
>NA|TRBJ1-2|NA|TRBV12-3/TRBV12-4
TGTGCCAGCAGTTTAGCGGGCAGCCCGTACACCTTC
CASSLAGSPYTF
>NA|TRBJ2-1|NA|TRBV4-3
TGCGCCAGCAGCCGAGAAACACAGGGTCAGAATGAGCAGTTCTTC
CASSRETQGQNEQFF
>NA|TRBJ2-3|NA|TRBV7-2
TGTGCCAGCAGCTTAGAGGCCAGGGCTACAGATACGCAGTATTTT
CASSLEARATDTQYF
>NA|TRBJ2-1|NA|TRBV6-4
TGTGCCAGCAGTGCACGCGCTAGCAATGAGCAGTTCTTC
CASSARASNEQFF
>TRBD1|TRBJ1-6|NA|TRBV5-1
TGCGCCAGCAGCTCCCTACAGGGGGTTGGTAATTCACCCCTCCACTTT
CASSSLQGVGNSPLHF
>TRBD1|TRBJ1-2|NA|TRBV7-2
TGTGCCAGCAGCGAACGGGACAGGGTATATCCTAACTATGGCTACACCTTC
CASSERDRVYPNYGYTF
>NA|TRBJ1-2|NA|TRBV6-2/TRBV6-3
TGTGCCAGCAGTTACAAACTGGGGCGAGTAAACTATGGCTACACCTTC
CASSYKLGRVNYGYTF
>NA|TRBJ1-2|NA|TRBV6-6
TGTGCCAGCAGTTACGTGGGAGGGGCGGGAGGCTACACCTTC
CASSYVGGAGGYTF
>NA|TRBJ2-1|NA|TRBV6-9
TGTGCCAGCAGGGAGGGTTCCTACAATGAGCAGTTCTTC
CASREGSYNEQFF
>TRBD2|TRBJ2-1|NA|TRBV27
TGTGCCAGCAGTAACCTAGCGGGAGGTCAGGAGCAGTTCTTC
CASSNLAGGQEQFF
>NA|TRBJ1-1|NA|TRBV19
TGTGCCAGTAGTGCAGGTTTTCTGGAAGCTTTCTTT
CASSAGFLEAFF
>NA|TRBJ1-6|NA|TRBV3-1/TRBV3-2
TGTGCCAGCAGCCAAGAGGACATCAATTCACCCCTCCACTTT
CASSQEDINSPLHF
>NA|TRBJ1-1|NA|TRBV5-4
TGTGCCAGCAGCTATGGGGGGGCCTCTTTAATGAACACTGAAGCTTTCTTT
CASSYGGASLMNTEAFF
>TRBD2|TRBJ2-1|NA|TRBV5-6
TGTGCCAGCAGCCCCGGGACTAGAAATGAGCAGTTCTTC
CASSPGTRNEQFF
>NA|TRBJ1-4|NA|TRBV4-1
TGCGCCAGCAGCCTAACCCTTGGCCAGGGCTATGAAAAACTGTTTTTT
CASSLTLGQGYEKLFF
>NA|TRBJ2-1|once|TRBV20-1
TGCAGTGCTAGTCAACAGGGTGAGTTCTTC
CSASQQGEFF
>NA|TRBJ1-2|once|TRBV5-4
TGTGCCAGCAGCTTGGACAGAGTCTATGGCTACACCTTC
CASSLDRVYGYTF
>TRBD1|TRBJ2-2|few|TRBV11-2
TGTGCCGCCGGGAAAGGGGGCACGACCGGGGAGCTGTTTTTT
CAAGKGGTTGELFF
>TRBD1|TRBJ1-2|NA|TRBV27
TGTGCCACCGGGACAGGGGGCTATGGCTACACCTTC
CATGTGGYGYTF
>TRBD2|TRBJ2-3|NA|TRBV7-9
TGTGCCAGCAGCTTCGCGGGAGGGCCACCAGATACGCAGTATTTT
CASSFAGGPPDTQYF
>NA|TRBJ2-3|NA|TRBV5-1
TGCGCCAGCAGCTTGGCCCAGGGATGGGTGGCAGATACGCAGTATTTT
CASSLAQGWVADTQYF
>TRBD2|TRBJ2-3|NA|TRBV4-1
TGCGCCAGCAGCCATTCAGCGGGGGGGGATACGCAGTATTTT
CASSHSAGGDTQYF
>NA|TRBJ1-2|NA|TRBV6-6
TGTGCCAGCAGTTACTATCTCGAAGCTCACTATGGCTACACCTTC
CASSYYLEAHYGYTF
>NA|TRBJ1-1|NA|TRBV7-2
TGTGCCAGCAGCTTATTTTCACAGGGTGTAGACACTGAAGCTTTCTTT
CASSLFSQGVDTEAFF
>TRBD1|TRBJ1-2|once|TRBV29-1
TGCAGCGTTGCGAGGACAGGGGGGGTGGATTGCACCTTC
CSVARTGGVDCTF
>NA|TRBJ2-3|NA|TRBV7-7
TGTGCCAGCAGCCCTACAGGGGATACGCAGTATTTT
CASSPTGDTQYF
>TRBD2|TRBJ2-7|once|TRBV2
TGTGCCAGCAGTGAAGGTCTAGCGGTCTCCTACGAGCAGTACTTC
CASSEGLAVSYEQYF
>TRBD2|TRBJ2-7|NA|TRBV27
TGTGCCAGCAGTTTTGGTCTAGCGGGGGGCTTCTCCTACGAGCAGTACTTC
CASSFGLAGGFSYEQYF
>TRBD1|TRBJ1-5|NA|TRBV18
TGTGCCAGCTCACCGGGACAGGGGGTCAATCAGCCCCAGCATTTT
CASSPGQGVNQPQHF
>NA|TRBJ2-5|once|TRBV20-1
TGCAGTGCTAGTCTTCCGGGGAGGGAGACCCAGTACTTC
CSASLPGRETQYF
>TRBD2|TRBJ2-3|NA|TRBV4-1
TGCGCCAGCAGCCAGGACCGACTAGCGGGAGGGCCCGTAGATACGCAGTATTTT
CASSQDRLAGGPVDTQYF
>NA|TRBJ2-7|NA|TRBV15
TGTGCCACCAGCAGAAGTAGGGGCGGGGCCTACGAGCAGTACTTC
CATSRSRGGAYEQYF
>NA|TRBJ1-1|NA|TRBV19
TGTGCCAGCCGTTTACAGGGGAACACTGAAGCTTTCTTT
CASRLQGNTEAFF
>TRBD1|TRBJ1-2|NA|TRBV4-3
TGCGCCAGCAGCCTTACGAAACAGGGGATCTATGGCTACACCTTC
CASSLTKQGIYGYTF
>NA|TRBJ2-1|NA|TRBV2
TGTGCCAGCAGTGTGTCTCTAGCGAGGGTGGATGAGCAGTTCTTC
CASSVSLARVDEQFF
>NA|TRBJ1-5|NA|TRBV4-1
TGCGCCAGCAGCCAAGATCTGGGGGCGAGCAATCAGCCCCAGCATTTT
CASSQDLGASNQPQHF
>NA|TRBJ2-7|NA|TRBV6-5
TGTGCCAGCAGTATATCGGACACAATCTACGAGCAGTACTTC
CASSISDTIYEQYF
>NA|TRBJ2-1|NA|TRBV11-2
TGTGCCAGCAGCTTAGTTCACGGGGAAGGGCAGTTCTTC
CASSLVHGEGQFF
>NA|TRBJ1-6|few|TRBV14
TGTGCCAGAACCCCTAAGCCGGTGAGCTCCTATAATTCACCCCTCCACTTT
CARTPKPVSSYNSPLHF
>TRBD1|TRBJ1-1|once|TRBV13
TGTGCCAGCAGCCATGACAGGGCGAACACTGAAGCTTTCTTT
CASSHDRANTEAFF
>NA|TRBJ1-2|once|TRBV7-8
TGTGCCAGCAGCTTAAGCAGGGGAAAGGGCTACACCTTC
CASSLSRGKGYTF
>NA|TRBJ2-1|NA|TRBV4-3
TGCGCCAGCAGCCAAGATCTCGGGACACAGAATGAGCAGTTCTTC
CASSQDLGTQNEQFF